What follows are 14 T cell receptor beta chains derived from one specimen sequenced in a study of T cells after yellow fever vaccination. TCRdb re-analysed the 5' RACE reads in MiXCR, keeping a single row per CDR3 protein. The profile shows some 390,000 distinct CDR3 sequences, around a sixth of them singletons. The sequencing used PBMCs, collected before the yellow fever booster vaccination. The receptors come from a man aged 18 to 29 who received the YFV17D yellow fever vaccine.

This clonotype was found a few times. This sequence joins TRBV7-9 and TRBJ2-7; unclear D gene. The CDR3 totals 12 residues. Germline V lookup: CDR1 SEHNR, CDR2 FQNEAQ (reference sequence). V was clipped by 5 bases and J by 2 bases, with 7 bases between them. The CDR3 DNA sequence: TGTGCCAGCAGCATCGGAACCTACGAGCAGTACTTC. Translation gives CASSIGTYEQYF.

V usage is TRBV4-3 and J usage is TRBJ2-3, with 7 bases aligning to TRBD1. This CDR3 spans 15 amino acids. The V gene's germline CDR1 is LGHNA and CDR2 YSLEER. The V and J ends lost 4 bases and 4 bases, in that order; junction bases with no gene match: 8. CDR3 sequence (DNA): TGCGCCAGCAGCCTACAGGGGAATACAGCAGATACGCAGTATTTT. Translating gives CASSLQGNTADTQYF.

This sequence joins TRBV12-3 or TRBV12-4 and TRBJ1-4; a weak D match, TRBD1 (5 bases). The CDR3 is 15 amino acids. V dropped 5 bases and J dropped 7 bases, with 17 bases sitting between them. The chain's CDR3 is CASSPRQPIGEKLFF. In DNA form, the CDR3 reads TGTGCCAGCAGTCCGCGACAGCCCATTGGTGAAAAACTGTTTTTT.

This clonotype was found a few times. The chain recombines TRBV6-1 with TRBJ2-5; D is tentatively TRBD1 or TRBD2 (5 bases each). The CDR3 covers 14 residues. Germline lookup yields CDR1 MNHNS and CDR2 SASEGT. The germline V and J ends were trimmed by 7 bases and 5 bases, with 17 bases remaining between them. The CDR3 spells CASNPGRHRETQYF. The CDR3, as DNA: TGTGCCAGCAACCCGGGACGACATAGGGAGACCCAGTACTTC.

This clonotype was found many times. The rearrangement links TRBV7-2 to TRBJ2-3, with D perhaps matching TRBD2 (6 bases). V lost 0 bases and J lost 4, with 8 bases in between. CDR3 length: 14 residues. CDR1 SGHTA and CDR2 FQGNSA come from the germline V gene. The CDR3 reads CASSLAGRSDTQYF. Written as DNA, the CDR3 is TGTGCCAGCAGCTTAGCGGGGAGGTCAGATACGCAGTATTTT.

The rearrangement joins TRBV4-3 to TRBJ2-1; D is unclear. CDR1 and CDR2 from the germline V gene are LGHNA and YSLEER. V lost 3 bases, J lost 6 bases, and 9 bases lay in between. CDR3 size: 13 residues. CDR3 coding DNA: TGCGCCAGCAGCCATGCCTTTTCCAATGAGCAGTTCTTC. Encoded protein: CASSHAFSNEQFF.

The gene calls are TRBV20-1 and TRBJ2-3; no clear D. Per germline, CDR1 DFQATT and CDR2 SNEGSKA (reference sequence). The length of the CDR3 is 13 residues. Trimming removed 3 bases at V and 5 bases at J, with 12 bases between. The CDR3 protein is CSARWTAGDTQYF. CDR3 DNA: TGCAGTGCTAGGTGGACCGCCGGAGATACGCAGTATTTT.

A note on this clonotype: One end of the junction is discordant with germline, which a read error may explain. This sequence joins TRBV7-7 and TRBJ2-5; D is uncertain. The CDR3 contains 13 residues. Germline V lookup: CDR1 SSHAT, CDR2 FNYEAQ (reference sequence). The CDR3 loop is CASSFDPTGTQYF. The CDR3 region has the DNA TGTGCTAGCAGCTTCGACCCGACCGGGACCCAGTACTTC.

The CDR3 protein is CASSPAWGSEQYV. The CDR3 DNA reads as TGTGCCAGCTCACCGGCCTGGGGTAGCGAGCAGTACGTC. The rearrangement joins TRBV18 to TRBJ2-7; D unresolved. Germline assignment: CDR1 KGHSH and CDR2 LQKENI. CDR3 length equals 13 residues. With 3 bases removed from V and 6 bases from J, the gap between germline ends came to 12 bases.

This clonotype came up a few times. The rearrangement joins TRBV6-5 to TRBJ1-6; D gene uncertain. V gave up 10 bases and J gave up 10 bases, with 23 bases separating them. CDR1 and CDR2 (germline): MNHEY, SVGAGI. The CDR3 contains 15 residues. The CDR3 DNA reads TGTGCCACCCTCCGGGCTATCGATATTGGATCACCCCTCCACTTT. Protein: CATLRAIDIGSPLHF.

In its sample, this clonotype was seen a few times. DNA of the CDR3: TGCGCCAGCAAAGGCAGCACTTCAGAGACCCAGTACTTC. Protein: CASKGSTSETQYF. This rearrangement joins TRBV5-1 to TRBJ2-5, with no clear D. The V gene lost 6 bases and the J gene lost 4 bases, with 13 bases spanning the gap. CDR3 size: 13 residues. Germline CDR1 SGHRS, CDR2 YFSETQ.

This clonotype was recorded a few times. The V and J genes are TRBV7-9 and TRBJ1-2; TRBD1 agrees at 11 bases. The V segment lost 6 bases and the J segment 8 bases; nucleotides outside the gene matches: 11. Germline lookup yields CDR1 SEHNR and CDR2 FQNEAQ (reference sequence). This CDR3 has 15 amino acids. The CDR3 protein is CASSLIGQGAYGYTF. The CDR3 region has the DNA TGTGCCAGCAGTTTAATCGGACAGGGGGCTTACGGCTACACCTTC.

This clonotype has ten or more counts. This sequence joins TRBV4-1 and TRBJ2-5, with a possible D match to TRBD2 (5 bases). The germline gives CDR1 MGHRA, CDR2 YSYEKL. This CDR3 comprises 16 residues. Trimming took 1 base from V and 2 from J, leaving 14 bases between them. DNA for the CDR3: TGCGCCAGCAGCCAAGGCGCCGGGATCACACAAGAGACCCAGTACTTC. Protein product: CASSQGAGITQETQYF.

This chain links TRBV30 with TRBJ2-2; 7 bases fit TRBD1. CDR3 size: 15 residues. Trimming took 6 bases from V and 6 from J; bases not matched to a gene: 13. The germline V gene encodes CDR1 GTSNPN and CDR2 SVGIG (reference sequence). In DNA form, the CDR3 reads TGTGCCTGCTCCGGACAGGTTCGGGTAGCCGGGGAGCTGTTTTTT. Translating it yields CACSGQVRVAGELFF.